Included here is one T cell receptor beta chain sequence, with context. Its antigen is currently unknown. Trimming took 3 bases from V and 0 from J, leaving 13 bases between them. The CDR3 contains 15 residues. CDR1 SGHKS and CDR2 YYEKEE come from the germline V gene (reference sequence). The data stem from a study of T cell responses to AZD1222 COVID-19 vaccine. Study-level results: Targets within unmutated variant regions were reportedly found for nearly half of spike-specific TCRs. Repertoires were obtained solely post-peak T cell response. White British donors predominated, females outnumbered males, and clonal diversity was possibly underestimated.

Produced via immunoSEQ multiplex PCR; TCRdb's table is partial and in-frame only. The data hold 150,000 to 180,000 clones, with more than 85% observed a single time. Pooling covered second doses at about 4 or about 12 weeks. The receptor comes from an adult who received the AZD1222 COVID-19 vaccine. V gene TRBV5-5 combines with J gene TRBJ2-7; D assignment may be TRBD1 or TRBD2 (5 bases each). Sequencing used peripheral blood, obtained 28 days after the second AZD1222 dose. The CDR3 nucleotides are TGTGCCAGCAGCTCGCCGGGGACCCTCTCCTACGAGCAGTACTTC. Translated: CASSSPGTLSYEQYF.